The 25 T cell receptor beta chains listed next were all sequenced from one sample in a study of beta chain features in type 1 diabetes. Sequenced material consisted of expressed TCRB transcripts (all of the isolated RNA was reverse transcribed). Sequencing was performed with immunoSEQ multiplex PCR; in TCRdb, only in-frame clones are kept and a portion is missing. In the table there are a few hundred thousand clones, roughly 31% of which are singletons. Sequencing was performed on naive CD4+ T cells from blood. These receptor sequences come from a man between 18 and 29 years old in good health.

The chain combines TRBV10-3 with TRBJ2-5, with D tentatively TRBD1 (5 bases). The CDR3 is 15 amino acids. Germline V CDR1 and CDR2: ENHRY, SYGVKD. V was cut by 3 bases and J by 2 bases, with 13 bases left in between. The CDR3 coding sequence is TGTGCCATCAGTGACTTGGGGCAGCCTCAAGAGACCCAGTACTTC. Protein product: CAISDLGQPQETQYF.

In the case of this clone: Other DNA variants within this sample encode the same CDR3. CDR3 region: CASSLTSGSYEQYF. CDR3 coding DNA: TGCGCCAGCAGCTTGACTAGCGGCTCCTACGAGCAGTACTTC. This rearrangement joins TRBV5-1 to TRBJ2-7, with TRBD2 identical over 8 bases. The germline gives CDR1 SGHRS, CDR2 YFSETQ. The CDR3 runs to 14 residues. The ends lost 1 base at V and 0 bases at J; junction bases unmatched: 0.

This clone was observed a few times. CDR3 region: CASSFRLASPDTQYF. Written as DNA, the CDR3 is TGTGCCAGCAGCTTCAGGCTAGCGTCCCCAGATACGCAGTATTTT. V usage is TRBV7-2 and J usage is TRBJ2-3; maybe TRBD2 (6 bases). There are 15 residues in the CDR3. V was trimmed by 3 bases and J by 4 bases, leaving 14 bases between them. CDR1 is SGHTA, CDR2 FQGNSA, per germline. The variable domain in full, with the rest retrieved from reference TRBV7-2 and TRBJ2-3, is GAGVSQSPSNKVTEKGKDVELRCDPISGHTALYWYRQSLGQGLEFLIYFQGNSAPDKSGLPSDRFSAERTGGSVSTLTIQRTQQEDSAVYLCASSFRLASPDTQYFGPGTRLTVL.

V usage is TRBV30 and J usage is TRBJ1-2; D is undetermined. Germline values: CDR1 GTSNPN, CDR2 SVGIG (reference sequence). Trimming took 2 bases from V and 5 from J, leaving 15 bases between them. The CDR3 totals 14 residues. CDR3 loop: CAWSPLRTSYGYTF. CDR3 DNA: TGTGCCTGGAGTCCTCTGCGGACCTCTTATGGCTACACCTTC. Using reference TRBV30 and TRBJ1-2 for the parts outside the CDR3, the full variable domain is SQTIHQWPATLVQPVGSPLSLECTVEGTSNPNLYWYRQAAGRGLQLLFYSVGIGQISSEVPQNLSASRPQDRQFILSSKKLLLSDSGFYLCAWSPLRTSYGYTFGSGTRLTVV.

The rearrangement joins TRBV7-9 to TRBJ2-5; tentatively, D is TRBD1 (6 bases). The germline V and J ends were trimmed by 0 bases and 4 bases, with 15 bases remaining between them. The germline CDR1 and CDR2 sequences are SEHNR and FQNEAQ (reference sequence). The CDR3 consists of 16 residues. The CDR3 DNA reads TGTGCCAGCAGCTTAGCTATTACAACAGGGCTAGAGACCCAGTACTTC. Residues: CASSLAITTGLETQYF.

Worth noting for this clone: Other nucleotide sequences from this sample produce the same CDR3. The rearrangement links TRBV7-9 to TRBJ2-1, with 11 bases identical to TRBD2. Germline CDR1 reads SEHNR; CDR2 reads FQNEAQ (reference sequence). The J segment lost 6 bases and the V segment lost 4 bases, leaving 5 bases of the junction unmatched. This CDR3 spans 15 amino acids. CDR3 coding DNA: TGTGCCAGCAGCTCGGGACTAGCGGAGTCCAATGAGCAGTTCTTC. The encoded protein is CASSSGLAESNEQFF.

With respect to this clone: The same CDR3 arises from other DNA sequences in this sample as well. This sequence joins TRBV9 and TRBJ2-5; no definite D call. Trimming stripped 0 bases from V and 2 bases from J, with 5 bases between. Germline CDR1 is SGDLS and CDR2 is YYNGEE. This CDR3 spans 13 amino acids. The CDR3: CASSVAPQETQYF. The CDR3 DNA follows: TGTGCCAGCAGCGTAGCCCCTCAAGAGACCCAGTACTTC. The complete variable domain, with remaining parts taken from reference TRBV9 and TRBJ2-5, reads DSGVTQTPKHLITATGQRVTLRCSPRSGDLSVYWYQQSLDQGLQFLIQYYNGEERAKGNILERFSAQQFPDLHSELNLSSLELGDSALYFCASSVAPQETQYFGPGTRLLVL.

This chain joins TRBV11-1 and TRBJ2-4; the match to TRBD1 covers 8 bases. With V trimmed by 6 bases and J by 3 bases, 7 bases remained unmatched. Looked up from germline, CDR1 is SGHAT and CDR2 is FQDESV (reference sequence). The CDR3 is 15 amino acids. The CDR3 sequence: CASRDREDVKNIQYF. In nucleotides, the CDR3 is TGTGCCAGCAGGGACAGGGAGGACGTCAAAAACATTCAGTACTTC.

For the CDR3, the DNA is TGTGCCAGCAGTTATCCCCGGCAGGGGAACTATGGCTACACCTTC. The encoded protein is CASSYPRQGNYGYTF. The chain combines TRBV2 with TRBJ1-2, with D maybe TRBD1 (6 bases). Trimming left V 5 bases short and J 2 bases short, with 15 bases between. The CDR3 consists of 15 residues. CDR1 and CDR2 from the germline V gene are SNHLY and FYNNEI.

Only a few counts were recorded for this clone. The chain recombines TRBV21-1 with TRBJ2-5; no check of the table's D call, TRBD2, against the DNA was made. TRBV21-1 is a documented pseudogene. The CDR3 runs to 18 residues. The CDR3 protein is CASSNDRSGRARQETQYF. Here the CDR3 DNA reads TGTGCCAGCAGCAACGACCGGAGCGGGAGGGCCCGGCAAGAGACCCAGTACTTC.

This chain uses TRBV6-5 with TRBJ2-2, with D perhaps matching TRBD1 or TRBD2 (5 bases each). The CDR3 is 15 residues long. CDR1 and CDR2 (germline): MNHEY, SVGAGI. V was clipped by 8 bases and J by 1 base, with 14 bases between them. CDR3 nucleotides: TGTGCCAGCTCCGGGGCCCAGGAGAACACCGGGGAGCTGTTTTTT. Amino acids: CASSGAQENTGELFF.

The chain couples TRBV30 to TRBJ1-2; 7 positions match TRBD1. CDR1 GTSNPN and CDR2 SVGIG come from the germline V gene (reference sequence). V shed 3 bases and J 3 bases; nucleotides not matched to a gene: 7. The CDR3 has 14 residues. The CDR3 protein is CAWSLDRSYYGYTF. CDR3 bases: TGTGCCTGGAGCTTGGACAGGTCTTACTATGGCTACACCTTC.

The rearrangement joins TRBV30 to TRBJ2-7; D might be TRBD1 (6 bases). Germline V lookup: CDR1 GTSNPN, CDR2 SVGIG (reference sequence). The ends were cut back, 3 bases at V and 0 bases at J, with 12 bases in the middle. This CDR3 is 14 amino acids long. CDR3 nucleotide sequence: TGTGCCTGGAGGAGGGACACCTTCTCCTACGAGCAGTACTTC. Its protein is CAWRRDTFSYEQYF.

This clone showed up just a few times. V usage is TRBV29-1 and J usage is TRBJ2-5, with 9 bases fitting TRBD2. CDR1 SQVTM and CDR2 ANQGSEA come from the germline V gene. The CDR3 loop spans 16 amino acids. Germline trimming cut 5 bases from V and 1 base from J; bases unmatched to any gene: 11. The CDR3 loop reads CSVSRGSSGTQETQYF. CDR3 DNA sequence: TGCAGCGTTAGCCGAGGGTCTAGCGGGACCCAAGAGACCCAGTACTTC.

A few counts support this clone. The V and J genes are TRBV4-3 and TRBJ1-4; 7 bases line up with TRBD1. Germline CDR1 reads LGHNA; CDR2 reads YSLEER. V trimming: 1 base; J trimming: 8 bases; junction bases outside the gene matches: 7. The CDR3 is 15 amino acids. CDR3 sequence reads: CASSQVDRAGEKLFF. Here the CDR3 DNA reads TGCGCCAGCAGCCAAGTTGACAGGGCTGGGGAAAAACTGTTTTTT.

V gene TRBV6-1 combines with J gene TRBJ2-7; either TRBD1 or TRBD2 may supply D (5 bases each). The CDR3 has 15 amino acids. With 6 bases removed from V and 6 bases from J, the gap between germline ends came to 21 bases. Germline lookup yields CDR1 MNHNS and CDR2 SASEGT. CDR3 in DNA: TGTGCCAGCAGCGAACCTCCGGGACCGGGGACCGAGCAGTACTTC. The encoded protein is CASSEPPGPGTEQYF.

The rearrangement uses TRBV29-1 and TRBJ2-7; D remains ambiguous. V was shortened by 4 bases and J by 2 bases, with 12 bases between the two germline ends. CDR1 is SQVTM, CDR2 ANQGSEA, per germline. The CDR3 consists of 13 residues. CDR3 bases: TGCAGCGTTGGTCCCAGGCAGACCTACGAGCAGTACTTC. Translation: CSVGPRQTYEQYF.

This clone came up a few times. This rearrangement joins TRBV25-1 to TRBJ2-3, with D perhaps TRBD1 (6 bases). Germline values: CDR1 MGHDK, CDR2 SYGVNS. This CDR3 spans 12 amino acids. V lost 7 bases to trimming and J lost 1 base, with 6 bases between them. In DNA form, the CDR3 reads TGTGCCAGCAACAGGGGCACAGATACGCAGTATTTT. It specifies CASNRGTDTQYF. Complete variable domain (other parts from reference TRBV25-1 and TRBJ2-3): EADIYQTPRYLVIGTGKKITLECSQTMGHDKMYWYQQDPGMELHLIHYSYGVNSTEKGDLSSESTVSRIRTEHFPLTLESARPSHTSQYLCASNRGTDTQYFGPGTRLTVL.

This chain uses TRBV10-3 with TRBJ2-5; D possibly corresponds to TRBD1 (7 bases). Germline V gene lookup returns CDR1 ENHRY and CDR2 SYGVKD. The CDR3 totals 14 residues. V was clipped by 6 bases and J by 2 bases, with 13 bases between them. The chain's CDR3 is CAIRAGQRQETQYF. The DNA of the CDR3 is TGTGCCATCAGGGCGGGACAGAGACAAGAGACCCAGTACTTC.

The chain links TRBV6-5 to TRBJ2-4; TRBD1 agrees at 9 bases. V gave up 4 bases and J gave up 6 bases; unmatched junction bases: 4. CDR3 size: 14 residues. Germline CDR1 is MNHEY and CDR2 is SVGAGI. CDR3 DNA: TGTGCCAGCAGTTCTACGGGACAGGGAAACATTCAGTACTTC. It encodes CASSSTGQGNIQYF.

The chain joins TRBV19 to TRBJ1-1, with a tentative D call TRBD1 (6 bases). This CDR3 is built from 16 residues. Trimming stripped 2 bases from V and 1 base from J, with 14 bases between. The germline V gene encodes CDR1 LNHDA and CDR2 SQIVND (reference sequence). CDR3 sequence reads: CASSILGDRTNTEAFF. In nucleotides, the CDR3 is TGTGCCAGTAGTATATTGGGAGACAGGACGAACACTGAAGCTTTCTTT.

This clone was recorded only once. A read error may account for a junction end that differs from germline. V gene TRBV30 combines with J gene TRBJ1-2, with D possibly matching TRBD1 (5 bases). This CDR3 spans 13 amino acids. Germline V gene sequence: CDR1 GTSNPN, CDR2 SVGIG (reference sequence). CDR3 amino acids: CAWSSQVVHGYAF. Written as DNA, the CDR3 is TGTGCCTGGAGTTCACAGGTCGTCCATGGCTACGCCTTC.

This clone turned up a few times. The chain combines TRBV7-9 with TRBJ2-7, with D maybe TRBD1 (5 bases). Trimming stripped 1 base from V and 2 bases from J, with 9 bases between. The germline gives CDR1 SEHNR, CDR2 FQNEAQ (reference sequence). The length of the CDR3 is 14 residues. Here the CDR3 DNA reads TGTGCCAGCAGCTTAGAGGGGTGGGCCTACGAGCAGTACTTC. It translates to CASSLEGWAYEQYF.

This clone was recorded a few times. The chain joins TRBV30 to TRBJ2-7; D is perhaps TRBD1 (6 bases). Germline loops: CDR1 GTSNPN, CDR2 SVGIG (reference sequence). Between the trimmed V and J ends, which lost 2 bases and 6 bases, there was a span of 14 bases. The CDR3 extends over 13 amino acids. The CDR3 loop reads CAWSLGQYGEQYF. In DNA, the CDR3 is TGTGCCTGGAGTCTCGGACAGTATGGCGAGCAGTACTTC. Drawing the rest from reference TRBV30 and TRBJ2-7, the complete variable domain is SQTIHQWPATLVQPVGSPLSLECTVEGTSNPNLYWYRQAAGRGLQLLFYSVGIGQISSEVPQNLSASRPQDRQFILSSKKLLLSDSGFYLCAWSLGQYGEQYFGPGTRLTVT.

The V call is TRBV18, the J call TRBJ2-3, with D unclear. Trimming shortened V by 4 bases and J by 6 bases, and 14 bases separated the two germline ends. The CDR3 contains 14 residues. CDR1 KGHSH and CDR2 LQKENI come from the germline V gene. The CDR3 reads CASSRSAPMDTQYF. The CDR3 DNA follows: TGTGCCAGCTCACGATCGGCCCCCATGGATACGCAGTATTTT.